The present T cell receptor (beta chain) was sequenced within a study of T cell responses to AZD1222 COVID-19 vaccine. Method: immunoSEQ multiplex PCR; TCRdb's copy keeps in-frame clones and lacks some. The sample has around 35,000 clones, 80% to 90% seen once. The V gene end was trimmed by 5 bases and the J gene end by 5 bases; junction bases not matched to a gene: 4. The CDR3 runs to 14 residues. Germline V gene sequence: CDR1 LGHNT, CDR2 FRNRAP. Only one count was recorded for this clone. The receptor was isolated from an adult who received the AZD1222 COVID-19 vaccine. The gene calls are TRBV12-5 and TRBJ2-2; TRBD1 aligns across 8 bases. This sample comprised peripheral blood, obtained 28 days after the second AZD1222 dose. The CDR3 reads CASGTTGETGELFF. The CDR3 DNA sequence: TGTGCTAGTGGTACGACAGGGGAGACCGGGGAGCTGTTTTTT.